Each of the 29 T cell receptor beta chains below was sequenced from the same sample in a study of beta chain features in type 1 diabetes. No antigen has been assigned to these receptors. Sequenced material consisted of expressed TCRB transcripts (all of the isolated RNA was reverse transcribed). Only in-frame clones appear in the TCRdb table, and some are missing; sequencing was by immunoSEQ multiplex PCR. The repertoire holds some 350,000 clones, with 9.6% as singletons. General observations from the study: TCRB CDR3 length was moderately but significantly reduced in all four CD4+ subsets of Type 1 diabetes patients.

Material: central memory CD4+ T cells from blood. The receptors here all came from a man aged 25-45 years with type 1 diabetes.

This clone appeared many times. The gene calls are TRBV19 and TRBJ1-5, with D possibly being TRBD1 (5 bases). The CDR3 sequence is 15 residues long. Trimming left V 2 bases short and J 5 bases short, with 13 bases between. Looked up from germline, CDR1 is LNHDA and CDR2 is SQIVND (reference sequence). CDR3 loop: CASSITGRDHQPQHF. CDR3 in DNA: TGTGCCAGTAGTATAACTGGGCGGGACCATCAGCCCCAGCATTTT.

The chain couples TRBV5-4 to TRBJ2-7, with 9 bases fitting TRBD2. The V and J ends lost 0 bases and 4 bases, in that order; junction bases with no gene match: 8. CDR1 and CDR2 (germline): SGHNT, YYREEE (reference sequence). This CDR3 is 16 amino acids long. Here the CDR3 reads CASSLGGAGGSYEQYF. CDR3 nucleotide sequence: TGTGCCAGCAGCTTGGGGGGAGCGGGAGGATCGTACGAGCAGTACTTC. Complete variable domain (other parts from reference TRBV5-4 and TRBJ2-7): ETGVTQSPTHLIKTRGQQVTLRCSSQSGHNTVSWYQQALGQGPQFIFQYYREEENGRGNFPPRFSGLQFPNYSSELNVNALELDDSALYLCASSLGGAGGSYEQYFGPGTRLTVT.

J is TRBJ1-5 and V is TRBV4-1; no definite D call. The V end lost 0 bases, the J end lost 0 bases, and 12 bases lay between the germline ends. This CDR3 contains 17 residues. Germline CDR1 MGHRA, CDR2 YSYEKL. The CDR3 DNA sequence: TGCGCCAGCAGCCAAGATTCACGGACCAATAGCAATCAGCCCCAGCATTTT. It is translated as CASSQDSRTNSNQPQHF.

In its sample, this clone was seen a few times. The chain employs TRBV7-3 and TRBJ2-7; TRBD2 matches at 9 bases. The CDR3 has 15 amino acids. V dropped 5 bases and J dropped 7; count of bases not matched to a gene: 12. Per the germline V gene, CDR1 is SGHTA and CDR2 is FQGTGA. Here the CDR3 reads CASSPRGGRAGEQYF. The CDR3 DNA sequence: TGTGCCAGCAGCCCCCGCGGCGGGAGGGCGGGAGAGCAGTACTTC.

The J gene is TRBJ1-1, the V gene TRBV28; D is ambiguous. Trimming pared 7 bases from V and 1 base from J, leaving 10 bases between. CDR1 is MDHEN and CDR2 is SYDVKM in the germline V gene. The CDR3 loop spans 13 amino acids. The CDR3 sequence: CASKRQPNTEAFF. The CDR3 region has the DNA TGTGCCAGCAAGAGACAACCGAACACTGAAGCTTTCTTT.

The chain employs TRBV29-1 and TRBJ1-5; possible D gene TRBD1, 6 bases. The CDR3 runs 12 residues. V dropped 4 bases and J dropped 7 bases, with 11 bases sitting between them. Germline V gives CDR1 SQVTM, CDR2 ANQGSEA. The DNA for the CDR3 is TGCAGCGTTGGGGGGGCAGGGCAGCCCCAGCATTTT. It translates to CSVGGAGQPQHF.

This clone was seen a few times. The chain carries TRBV28 and TRBJ1-5, with D possibly matching TRBD1 (6 bases). Trimming took off 5 bases at V and 9 bases at J, with 14 bases between the two ends. CDR1 and CDR2 from the germline V gene are MDHEN and SYDVKM. The CDR3 runs 13 residues. CDR3 region: CASSRQLGGPQHF. DNA of the CDR3: TGTGCCAGCAGTCGGCAGTTAGGGGGGCCCCAGCATTTT.

The chain combines TRBV11-2 with TRBJ2-3, with 12 bases fitting TRBD2. Per germline, CDR1 SGHAT and CDR2 FQNNGV. V trimming: 4 bases; J trimming: 3 bases; junction bases outside the gene matches: 2. The CDR3 is 15 residues long. The CDR3 bases are TGTGCCAGCAGCTCGCTAGCGGGAGGGACAGATACGCAGTATTTT. It codes for CASSSLAGGTDTQYF. Drawing the rest from reference TRBV11-2 and TRBJ2-3, the complete variable domain is EAGVAQSPRYKIIEKRQSVAFWCNPISGHATLYWYQQILGQGPKLLIQFQNNGVVDDSQLPKDRFSAERLKGVDSTLKIQPAKLEDSAVYLCASSSLAGGTDTQYFGPGTRLTVL.

The rearrangement joins TRBV5-1 to TRBJ2-7; D might be TRBD1 (5 bases). Germline CDR1 SGHRS, CDR2 YFSETQ. Trimming stripped 3 bases from V and 3 bases from J, with 19 bases between. CDR3 length equals 16 residues. The CDR3 protein is CASSYRPSDSYYEQYF. The CDR3 nucleotides read TGCGCCAGCAGCTATCGGCCCAGTGACAGTTACTACGAGCAGTACTTC.

This clone was detected a few times. The chain uses TRBV2 and TRBJ2-2; D call uncertain. The length of the CDR3 is 14 residues. The ends were cut back, 3 bases at V and 1 base at J, with 6 bases in the middle. Germline CDR1 reads SNHLY; CDR2 reads FYNNEI. The CDR3 spells CASSERQNTGELFF. CDR3 in DNA: TGTGCCAGCAGTGAGAGACAGAACACCGGGGAGCTGTTTTTT.

J is TRBJ1-2 and V is TRBV6-5; TRBD1 aligns across 9 bases. The germline CDR1 and CDR2 sequences are MNHEY and SVGAGI. J gave up 8 bases and V 8 bases, and 6 bases lay outside the gene matches. There are 12 residues in the CDR3. CDR3 residues: CASGTGYEGYTF. Written as DNA, the CDR3 is TGTGCCAGCGGGACAGGGTACGAAGGCTACACCTTC.

The J gene is TRBJ2-7, the V gene TRBV20-1; D unresolved. This CDR3 has 10 amino acids. V dropped 5 bases and J dropped 2 bases, with 4 bases sitting between them. Germline V CDR1 and CDR2: DFQATT, SNEGSKA (reference sequence). CDR3 sequence: CSAVTYEQYF. CDR3 DNA sequence: TGCAGTGCTGTAACCTACGAGCAGTACTTC.

V usage is TRBV6-5 and J usage is TRBJ2-3; 7 bases map to TRBD2. V lost 8 bases, J lost 2 bases, and 4 bases stayed unmatched. The CDR3 length is 13 residues. Per the germline V gene, CDR1 is MNHEY and CDR2 is SVGAGI. The CDR3 coding sequence is TGTGCCAGCCTGGCGGGAGCCACAGATACGCAGTATTTT. Translated, it gives CASLAGATDTQYF.

This clone was seen more than once but under ten times. The V gene is TRBV25-1, the J gene TRBJ2-2; 14 nucleotides align to TRBD2. V lost 7 bases to trimming and J lost 4 bases; unmatched junction nucleotides: 8. The CDR3 has 17 amino acids. Germline V CDR1 and CDR2: MGHDK, SYGVNS. As DNA, the CDR3 is TGTGCCAGCACTCCCAGGGGGACTAGCGGGAGCACCGGGGAGCTGTTTTTT. Residues: CASTPRGTSGSTGELFF.

The table lists this clone with a few counts. This sequence joins TRBV18 and TRBJ2-1; no clear D. Germline loops: CDR1 KGHSH, CDR2 LQKENI. The CDR3 is 14 amino acids. Trimming left V 2 bases short and J 4 bases short, with 9 bases between. The CDR3 reads CASSPSTVYNEQFF. The CDR3 DNA reads TGTGCCAGCTCACCATCGACTGTATACAATGAGCAGTTCTTC. The complete variable domain, with remaining parts taken from reference TRBV18 and TRBJ2-1, reads NAGVMQNPRHLVRRRGQEARLRCSPMKGHSHVYWYRQLPEEGLKFMVYLQKENIIDESGMPKERFSAEFPKEGPSILRIQQVVRGDSAAYFCASSPSTVYNEQFFGPGTRLTVL.

This clone was counted between two and nine times. J is TRBJ2-1 and V is TRBV9; 7 bases match TRBD2. The V segment lost 0 bases and the J segment 4 bases; nucleotides outside the gene matches: 7. Germline CDR1 SGDLS, CDR2 YYNGEE. The CDR3 is made up of 16 amino acids. CDR3 in amino acids: CASSVDARGGYNEQFF. CDR3 DNA sequence: TGTGCCAGCAGCGTAGACGCGCGCGGGGGTTACAATGAGCAGTTCTTC.

This clone was counted only a few times. The chain has TRBV7-2 and TRBJ2-5, with 15 bases that match TRBD2. The CDR3 runs 15 residues. Unmatched junction bases numbered 0, after V lost 5 bases and J lost 2 bases. The germline gives CDR1 SGHTA, CDR2 FQGNSA. The CDR3 DNA sequence: TGTGCCAGCAGCGGGACTAGCGGGAGGCAAGAGACCCAGTACTTC. This sequence encodes CASSGTSGRQETQYF.

The chain recombines TRBV27 with TRBJ2-1, with D perhaps matching TRBD2 (6 bases). Germline lookup yields CDR1 MNHEY and CDR2 SMNVEV (reference sequence). The V end lost 3 bases, the J end lost 7 bases, and 13 bases lay between the germline ends. The CDR3 runs to 14 residues. The CDR3 region is CASSFARAGNEQFF. The CDR3 DNA is TGTGCCAGCAGTTTCGCCCGGGCGGGAAATGAGCAGTTCTTC.

In DNA form, the CDR3 reads TGTGCCAGCAGTCTACCGGGAACAGGCACAGATACGCAGTATTTT. Protein: CASSLPGTGTDTQYF. The V and J genes are TRBV2 and TRBJ2-3; a possible D gene is TRBD2 (5 bases). The germline gives CDR1 SNHLY, CDR2 FYNNEI. V lost 5 bases and J 1 base, leaving 13 bases between the germline ends. The CDR3 sequence is 15 residues long. Full variable domain (rest looked up from reference TRBV2 and TRBJ2-3): EPEVTQTPSHQVTQMGQEVILRCVPISNHLYFYWYRQILGQKVEFLVSFYNNEISEKSEIFDDQFSVERPDGSNFTLKIRSTKLEDSAMYFCASSLPGTGTDTQYFGPGTRLTVL.

The rearrangement joins TRBV5-4 to TRBJ2-5, with D maybe TRBD2 (6 bases). The J call is doubtful: the DNA matches TRBJ2-7 better. This CDR3 has 15 amino acids. From germline, CDR1 is SGHNT and CDR2 YYREEE (reference sequence). The CDR3 spells CASSLPGASSYEQYF. CDR3 sequence (DNA): TGTGCCAGCAGCTTGCCGGGAGCGAGCTCCTACGAGCAGTACTTC.

This clone turned up a few times. The V call is TRBV30, the J call TRBJ2-2; 7 bases match TRBD1. Germline CDR1 reads GTSNPN; CDR2 reads SVGIG (reference sequence). V lost 7 bases to trimming and J lost 1 base; unmatched junction nucleotides: 6. The CDR3 consists of 14 residues. The CDR3 coding sequence is TGTGCCTCTTCCCGACAGGGGAACACCGGGGAGCTGTTTTTT. Translated, it gives CASSRQGNTGELFF.

The table lists this clone with a few counts. The V gene is TRBV6-6, the J gene TRBJ2-6, with no clear D. Germline CDR1 reads MNHNY; CDR2 reads SVGAGI (reference sequence). Trimming took 10 bases from V and 2 from J, leaving 12 bases between them. The CDR3 sequence is 14 residues long. DNA of the CDR3: TGTGCCACCCACCCCCGCCCTGGGGCCAACGTCCTGACTTTC. It specifies CATHPRPGANVLTF.

A few counts support this clone. The chain combines TRBV28 with TRBJ2-1; D may be TRBD1 (5 bases). Germline V CDR1 and CDR2: MDHEN, SYDVKM. Trimming stripped 7 bases from V and 3 bases from J, with 10 bases between. The CDR3 spans 13 residues. The CDR3 spells CASTRQGYNEQFF. CDR3 in DNA: TGTGCCAGCACACGGCAGGGCTACAATGAGCAGTTCTTC. The full variable domain, in which reference TRBV28 and TRBJ2-1 provide the parts outside the CDR3, is DVKVTQSSRYLVKRTGEKVFLECVQDMDHENMFWYRQDPGLGLRLIYFSYDVKMKEKGDIPEGYSVSREKKERFSLILESASTNQTSMYLCASTRQGYNEQFFGPGTRLTVL.

The chain has TRBV7-8 and TRBJ2-1; D gene ambiguous. Trimming pared 4 bases from V and 0 bases from J, leaving 13 bases between. Germline lookup yields CDR1 SGHVS and CDR2 FQNEAQ. This CDR3 spans 16 amino acids. The CDR3 DNA reads as TGTGCCAGCAGCTCTTGGGCAACGAGCTCCTACAATGAGCAGTTCTTC. This encodes CASSSWATSSYNEQFF. Full variable domain (rest looked up from reference TRBV7-8 and TRBJ2-1): GAGVSQSPRYKVAKRGQDVALRCDPISGHVSLFWYQQALGQGPEFLTYFQNEAQLDKSGLPSDRFFAERPEGSVSTLKIQRTQQEDSAVYLCASSSWATSSYNEQFFGPGTRLTVL.

The chain employs TRBV4-3 and TRBJ1-2; 10 bases agree with TRBD1. J was trimmed by 4 bases and V by 1 base; bases with no gene match: 0. CDR1 LGHNA and CDR2 YSLEER come from the germline V gene. The CDR3 consists of 14 residues. The CDR3 region has the DNA TGCGCCAGCAGCCAAGGGACAGGGGGCTATGGCTACACCTTC. Its translation is CASSQGTGGYGYTF.

This clone came up many times. The rearrangement uses TRBV5-6 and TRBJ2-1, with D possibly called TRBD1 or TRBD2 (5 bases each). This CDR3 region has 12 residues. Germline CDR1 reads SGHDT; CDR2 reads YYEEEE. Trimming removed 3 bases from V and 13 bases from J, with 14 bases in between. The CDR3 coding sequence is TGTGCCAGCAGCTCCCCGATCGGGACCCAGTTCTTC. Protein: CASSSPIGTQFF.

Remarks on this clone: A read error may produce the germline difference seen at one junction end. The chain carries TRBV7-7 and TRBJ2-7; possibly TRBD1 for D (6 bases). Germline assignment: CDR1 SSHAT and CDR2 FNYEAQ (reference sequence). The CDR3 is made up of 14 amino acids. CDR3 residues: CASSLRRGSYEQYF. Written as DNA, the CDR3 is TGTGCTAGCAGCTTACGCAGGGGCTCCTACGAGCAGTACTTC.

The chain carries TRBV21-1 and TRBJ2-7; TRBD2, the table's D call, lacks a check against the DNA. TRBV21-1 is a pseudogene segment. This CDR3 has 18 residues. CDR3 sequence: CASSKVVSLAGGPGEQYF. CDR3 in DNA: TGTGCCAGCAGCAAAGTTGTCTCTTTAGCGGGAGGGCCGGGTGAGCAGTACTTC.

The CDR3: CASSAQGPSSGYTF. In nucleotides, the CDR3 is TGTGCCAGCAGTGCGCAGGGGCCGAGTAGTGGCTACACCTTC. The chain has TRBV6-1 and TRBJ1-2; possibly TRBD1 for D (6 bases). Trimming took off 4 bases at V and 7 bases at J, with 16 bases between the two ends. Germline assignment: CDR1 MNHNS and CDR2 SASEGT. The CDR3 is 14 amino acids.